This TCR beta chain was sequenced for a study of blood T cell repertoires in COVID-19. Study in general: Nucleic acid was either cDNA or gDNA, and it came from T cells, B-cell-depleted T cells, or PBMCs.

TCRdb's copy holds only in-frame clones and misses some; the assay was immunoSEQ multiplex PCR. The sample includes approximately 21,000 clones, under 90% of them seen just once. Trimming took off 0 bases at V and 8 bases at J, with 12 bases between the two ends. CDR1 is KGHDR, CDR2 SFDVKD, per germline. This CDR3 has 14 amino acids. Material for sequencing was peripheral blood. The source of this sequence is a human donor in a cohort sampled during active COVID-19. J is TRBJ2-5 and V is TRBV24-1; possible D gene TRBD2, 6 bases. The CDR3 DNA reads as TGTGCCACCAGTGATTTGGGCTCGGGGGACACCCAGTACTTC. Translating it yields CATSDLGSGDTQYF.